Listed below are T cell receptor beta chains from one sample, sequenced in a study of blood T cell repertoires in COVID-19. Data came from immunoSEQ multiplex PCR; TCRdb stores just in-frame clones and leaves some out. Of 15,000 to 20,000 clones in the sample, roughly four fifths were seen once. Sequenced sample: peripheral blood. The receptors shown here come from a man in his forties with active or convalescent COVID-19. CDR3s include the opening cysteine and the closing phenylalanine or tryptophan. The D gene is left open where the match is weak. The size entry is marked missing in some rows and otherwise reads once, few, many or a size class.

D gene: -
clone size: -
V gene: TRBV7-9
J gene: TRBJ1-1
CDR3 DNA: TGTGCCAGCAGCTTAGCGGGCCCCAACTTCTTT
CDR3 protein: CASSLAGPNFF

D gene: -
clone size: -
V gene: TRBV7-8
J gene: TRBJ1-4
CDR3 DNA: TGTGCCAGCAGCTTAGCAGCAGGACTCGGGGCTAATGAAAAACTGTTTTTT
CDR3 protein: CASSLAAGLGANEKLFF

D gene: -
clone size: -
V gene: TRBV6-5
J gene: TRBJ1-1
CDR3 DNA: TGTGCCAGCGGGGCCCAGTGGAACACTGAAGCTTTCTTT
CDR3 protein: CASGAQWNTEAFF

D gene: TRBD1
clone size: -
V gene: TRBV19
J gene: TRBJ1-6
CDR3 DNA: TGTGCCAGTAGGAGGGGGCGAACCTATAATTCACCCCTCCACTTT
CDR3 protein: CASRRGRTYNSPLHF

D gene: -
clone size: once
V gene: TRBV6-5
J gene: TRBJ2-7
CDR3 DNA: TGTACCGTAGACAGGGTAGGAGGGGAGCAGTACTTC
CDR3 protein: CTVDRVGGEQYF

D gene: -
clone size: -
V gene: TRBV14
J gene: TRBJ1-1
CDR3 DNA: TGTGCCAGCAGCCGACAGGTTAACACTGAAGCTTTCTTT
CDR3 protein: CASSRQVNTEAFF

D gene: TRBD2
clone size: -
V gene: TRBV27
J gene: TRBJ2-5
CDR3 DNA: TGTGCCAGCAACGAAGCGGGGGCGTACCAAGAGACCCAGTACTTC
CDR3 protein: CASNEAGAYQETQYF

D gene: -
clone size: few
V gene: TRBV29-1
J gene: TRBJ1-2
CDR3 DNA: TGCAGCGTTGAAGCTACAGCTAATTATGGCTACACCTTC
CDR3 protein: CSVEATANYGYTF

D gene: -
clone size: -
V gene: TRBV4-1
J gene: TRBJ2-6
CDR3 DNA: TGCGCCAGCAGTCCCGACGGGACTGGGGCCAACGTCCTGACTTTC
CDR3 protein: CASSPDGTGANVLTF

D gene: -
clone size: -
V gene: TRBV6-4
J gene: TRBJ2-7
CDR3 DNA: TGTGCCAGCAACCCTCGACAGGCGGATTGCGAGCAGTACTTC
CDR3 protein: CASNPRQADCEQYF

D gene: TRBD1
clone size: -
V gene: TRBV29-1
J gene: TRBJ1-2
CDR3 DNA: TGCAGCGTTGATCATATGGTGGGACAGAATGGCTACACCTTC
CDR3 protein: CSVDHMVGQNGYTF

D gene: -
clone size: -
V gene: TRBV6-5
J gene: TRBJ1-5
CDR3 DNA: TGTGCCACCAGTCTGGACACCTACAATCAGCCCCAGCATTTT
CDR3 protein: CATSLDTYNQPQHF

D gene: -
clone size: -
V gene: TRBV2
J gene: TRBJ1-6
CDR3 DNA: TGTGCCAGCAAGTCTAGTACTAGGGAAGGATCACCCCTCCACTTT
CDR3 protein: CASKSSTREGSPLHF

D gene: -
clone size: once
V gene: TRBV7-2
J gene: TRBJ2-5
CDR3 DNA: TGTGCCAGCAGCTTAGGGGGAGGACGGATCTTCCAAGAGACCCAGTACTTC
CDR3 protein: CASSLGGGRIFQETQYF

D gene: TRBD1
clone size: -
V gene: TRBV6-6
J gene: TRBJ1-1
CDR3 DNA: TGTGCCAGCAGTTACACAGGGGGGGTCACTGAAGCTTTCTTT
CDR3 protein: CASSYTGGVTEAFF

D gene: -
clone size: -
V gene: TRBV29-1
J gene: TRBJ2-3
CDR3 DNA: TGCAGCGTTGACTGGTACAGTACAGATACGCAGTATTTT
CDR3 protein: CSVDWYSTDTQYF

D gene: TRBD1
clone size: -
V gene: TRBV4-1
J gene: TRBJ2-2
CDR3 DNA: TGCGCCAGCAGCCCCCAAACAGGGGCGATAACCGGGGAGCTGTTTTTT
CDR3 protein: CASSPQTGAITGELFF

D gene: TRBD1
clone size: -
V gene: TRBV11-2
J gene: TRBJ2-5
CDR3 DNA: TGTGCCAGCAGCTTTAAAGGACAGGGGGCGAAAGTATTCCAAGAGACCCAGTACTTC
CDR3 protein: CASSFKGQGAKVFQETQYF

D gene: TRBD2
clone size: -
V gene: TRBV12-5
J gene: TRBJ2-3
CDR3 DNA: TGTGCTAGTGCCCTTAGCGGGAGCACAGATACGCAGTATTTT
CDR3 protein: CASALSGSTDTQYF

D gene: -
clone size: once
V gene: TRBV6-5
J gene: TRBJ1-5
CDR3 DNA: TGTGCCTCCTCTTCAGGGGGCAATCAGCCCCAGCATTTT
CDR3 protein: CASSSGGNQPQHF

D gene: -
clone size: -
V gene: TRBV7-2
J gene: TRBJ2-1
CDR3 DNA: TGTGCCAGCAGCTTAGCCTATAGCGGAAGCTCCTACAATGAGCAGTTCTTC
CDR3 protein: CASSLAYSGSSYNEQFF

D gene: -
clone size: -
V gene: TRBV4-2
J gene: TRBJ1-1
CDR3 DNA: TGTGCCAGCAGCCCCCGCGCGAGTCTGAACACTGAAGCTTTCTTT
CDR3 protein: CASSPRASLNTEAFF

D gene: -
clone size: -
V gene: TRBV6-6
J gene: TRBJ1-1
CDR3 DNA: TGTGCCAGCAGTTACTCTGGCAGGGTGGATGCTTTCTTT
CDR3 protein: CASSYSGRVDAFF

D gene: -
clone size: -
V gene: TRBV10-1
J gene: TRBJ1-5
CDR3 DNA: TGCGCCAGCAGTAACGAGGTCTCGTCGCCCCAGCATTTT
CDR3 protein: CASSNEVSSPQHF

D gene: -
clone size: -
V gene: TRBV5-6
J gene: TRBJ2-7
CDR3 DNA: TGTGCCAGCAGCCAGGGGTACGAGCAGTACTTC
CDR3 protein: CASSQGYEQYF

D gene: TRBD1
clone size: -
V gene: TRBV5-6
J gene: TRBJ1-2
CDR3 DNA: TGTGCCAGCAGCCCCAGGACAGGGAGCCTATCTTATCACTATGGCTACACCTTC
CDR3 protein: CASSPRTGSLSYHYGYTF

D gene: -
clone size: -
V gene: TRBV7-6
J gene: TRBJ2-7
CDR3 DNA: TGTGCCAGCAGCTTAGGGCAGGGGTTCTACGAGCAGTACTTC
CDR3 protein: CASSLGQGFYEQYF

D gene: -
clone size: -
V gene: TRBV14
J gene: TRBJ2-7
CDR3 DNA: TGTGCCAGCAGCCAAGATAGAGGGATCTACGAGCAGTACTTC
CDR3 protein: CASSQDRGIYEQYF

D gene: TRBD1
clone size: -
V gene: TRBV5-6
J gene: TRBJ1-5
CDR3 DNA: TGTGCCAGCAGCCTCCGCGTCACAGGGGATAGCAATCAGCCCCAGCATTTT
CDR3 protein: CASSLRVTGDSNQPQHF

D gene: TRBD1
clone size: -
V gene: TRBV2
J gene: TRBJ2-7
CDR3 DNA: TGTGCCACCGGACGGGACAGGCGATCCTACGAGCAGTACTTC
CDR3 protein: CATGRDRRSYEQYF

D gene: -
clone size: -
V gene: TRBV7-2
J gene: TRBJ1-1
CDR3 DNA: TGTGCCAGCAGCTTAATTTCGGGGAACACTGAAGCTTTCTTT
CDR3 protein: CASSLISGNTEAFF

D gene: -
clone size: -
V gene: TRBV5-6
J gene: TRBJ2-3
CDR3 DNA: TGTGCCAGCAACCGACCTGGGGAGTGGGGAGGCACAGATACGCAGTATTTT
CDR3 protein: CASNRPGEWGGTDTQYF

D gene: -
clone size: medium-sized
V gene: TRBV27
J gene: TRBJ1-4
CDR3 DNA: TGTGCCAGCAGTCCTCATCTCCGAGGTGAAAAACTGTTTTTT
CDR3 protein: CASSPHLRGEKLFF

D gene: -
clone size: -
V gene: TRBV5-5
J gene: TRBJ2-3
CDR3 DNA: TGTGCCAGCAGCTTGAGGACAGAAGGTACGCAGTATTTT
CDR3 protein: CASSLRTEGTQYF

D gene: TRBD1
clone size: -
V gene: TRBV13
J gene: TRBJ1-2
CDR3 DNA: TGTGCCAGCAGCCTGGACAGGGATGGGTATGGCTACACCTTC
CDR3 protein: CASSLDRDGYGYTF

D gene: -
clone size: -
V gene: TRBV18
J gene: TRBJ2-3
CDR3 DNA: TGTGCCAGCTCACCTCCGGTGAGCACAGATACGCAGTATTTT
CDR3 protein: CASSPPVSTDTQYF

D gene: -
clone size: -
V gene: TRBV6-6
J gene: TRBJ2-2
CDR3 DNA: TGTGCCAGCAGTTCTGGGACATCAGACACCGGGGAGCTGTTTTTT
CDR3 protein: CASSSGTSDTGELFF

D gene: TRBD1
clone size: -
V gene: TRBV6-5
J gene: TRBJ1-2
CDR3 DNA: TGTGCCAGCAGTCGACAGGGCTATGGCTACACCTTC
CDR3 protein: CASSRQGYGYTF

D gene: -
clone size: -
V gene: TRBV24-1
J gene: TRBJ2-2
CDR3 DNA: TGTGCCACCAGTGATCGAATTTGGGGAGCAGACGGAGGTTACACCGGGGAGCTGTTTTTT
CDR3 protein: CATSDRIWGADGGYTGELFF

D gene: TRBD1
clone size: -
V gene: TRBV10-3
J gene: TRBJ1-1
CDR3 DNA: TGTGCCATCAGTGAGTCGGGGACAGGAAGGCGCCCTGAAGCTTTCTTT
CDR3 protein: CAISESGTGRRPEAFF

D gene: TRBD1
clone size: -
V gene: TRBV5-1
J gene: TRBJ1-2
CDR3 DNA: TGCGCCAGCAGCTTCTCAGCTCCGGGACAGGGCTTGTATGGCTACACCTTC
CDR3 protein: CASSFSAPGQGLYGYTF